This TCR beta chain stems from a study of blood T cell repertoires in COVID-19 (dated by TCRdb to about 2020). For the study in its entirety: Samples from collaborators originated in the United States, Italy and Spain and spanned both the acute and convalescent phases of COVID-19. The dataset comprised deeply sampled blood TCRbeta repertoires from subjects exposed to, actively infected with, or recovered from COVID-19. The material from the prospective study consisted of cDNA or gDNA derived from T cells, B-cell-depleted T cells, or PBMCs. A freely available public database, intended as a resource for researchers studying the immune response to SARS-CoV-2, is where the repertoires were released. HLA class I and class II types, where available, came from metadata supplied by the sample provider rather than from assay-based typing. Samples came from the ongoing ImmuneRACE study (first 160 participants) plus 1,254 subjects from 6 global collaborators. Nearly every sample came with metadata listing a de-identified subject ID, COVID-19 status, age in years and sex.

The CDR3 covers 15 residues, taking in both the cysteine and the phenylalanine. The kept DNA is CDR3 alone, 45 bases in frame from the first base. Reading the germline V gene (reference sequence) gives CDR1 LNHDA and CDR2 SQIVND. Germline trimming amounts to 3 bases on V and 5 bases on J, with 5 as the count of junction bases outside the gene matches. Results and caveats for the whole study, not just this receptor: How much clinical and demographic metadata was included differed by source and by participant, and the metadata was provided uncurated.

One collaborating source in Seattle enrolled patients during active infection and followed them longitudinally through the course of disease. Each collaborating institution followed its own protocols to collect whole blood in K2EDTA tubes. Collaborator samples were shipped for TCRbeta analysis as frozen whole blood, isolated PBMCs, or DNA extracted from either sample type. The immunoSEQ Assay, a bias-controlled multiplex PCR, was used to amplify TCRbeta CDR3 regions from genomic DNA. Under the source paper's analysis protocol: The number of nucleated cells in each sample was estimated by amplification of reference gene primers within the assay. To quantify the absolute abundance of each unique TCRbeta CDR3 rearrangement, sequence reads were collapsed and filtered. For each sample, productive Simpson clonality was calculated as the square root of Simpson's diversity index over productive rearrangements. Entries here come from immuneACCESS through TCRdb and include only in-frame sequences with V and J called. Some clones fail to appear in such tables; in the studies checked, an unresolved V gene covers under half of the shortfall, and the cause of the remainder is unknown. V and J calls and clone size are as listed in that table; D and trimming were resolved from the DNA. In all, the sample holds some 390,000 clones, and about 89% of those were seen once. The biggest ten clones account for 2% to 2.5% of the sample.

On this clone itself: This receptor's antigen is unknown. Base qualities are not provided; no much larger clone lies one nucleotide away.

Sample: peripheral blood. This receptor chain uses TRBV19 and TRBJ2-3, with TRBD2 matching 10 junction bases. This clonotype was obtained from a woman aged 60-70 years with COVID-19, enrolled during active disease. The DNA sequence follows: TGTGCCAGTAGTATTGTAGCGGGGGGCCTAGATACGCAGTATTTT. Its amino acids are CASSIVAGGLDTQYF.